What follows are 5 T cell receptor beta chains derived from one specimen sequenced in a study of T cells after posttransplantation cyclophosphamide. Sampled 1 year posttransplant, controls received myeloablative marrow transplants, methotrexate and a calcineurin inhibitor. The data were produced by immunoSEQ multiplex PCR, yet TCRdb's version contains in-frame clones alone and is incomplete. The sample lists 15,000 to 20,000 clones; approximately 81% were seen once. Here the sequenced sample was PBMCs, taken after allogeneic stem cell transplant with calcineurin inhibitor and methotrexate. The origin of the receptors is a female patient in her late teens or twenties who received an allogeneic stem cell transplant from an unrelated donor, was CMV-positive, and had acute and chronic GVHD. The graft donor may have contributed some T cells.

The chain employs TRBV5-1 and TRBJ2-5; 8 bases are a match to TRBD2. CDR1 is SGHRS and CDR2 is YFSETQ in the germline V gene. V dropped 0 bases and J dropped 5; count of bases not matched to a gene: 9. The CDR3 is 16 amino acids. The CDR3 reads CASSLAPGRARETQYF. DNA for the CDR3: TGCGCCAGCAGCTTGGCCCCCGGGAGGGCCCGTGAGACCCAGTACTTC.

The chain links TRBV14 to TRBJ2-7, with D perhaps TRBD2 (6 bases). Germline CDR1 SGHDN, CDR2 FVKESK. The CDR3 has 15 residues. Deletions cut 5 bases from V and 3 bases from J, with 17 bases between. The CDR3 reads CASSETGLIYYEQYF. CDR3 bases: TGTGCCAGCAGCGAGACTGGACTAATTTACTACGAGCAGTACTTC.

This clone was found once. The chain links TRBV5-1 to TRBJ1-1, with D perhaps TRBD1 (5 bases). V lost 4 bases, J lost 5 bases, and 12 bases lay in between. CDR3 length: 13 residues. Germline V lookup: CDR1 SGHRS, CDR2 YFSETQ. Here the CDR3 reads CASSPGTGTEAFF. The CDR3 DNA is TGCGCCAGCAGCCCCGGGACTGGTACTGAAGCTTTCTTT.

The chain carries TRBV7-8 and TRBJ2-7; possible D gene TRBD2, 5 bases. CDR3 length equals 16 residues. The germline gives CDR1 SGHVS, CDR2 FQNEAQ. The V end was cut by 1 base, the J end by 3 bases, with 16 bases between. The CDR3: CASSLEWSGVGYEQYF. The CDR3 DNA sequence: TGTGCCAGCAGCTTAGAATGGTCCGGGGTGGGCTACGAGCAGTACTTC.

The chain combines TRBV28 with TRBJ1-1; the D gene is possibly TRBD1 (6 bases). This CDR3 is 14 amino acids long. Germline V lookup: CDR1 MDHEN, CDR2 SYDVKM. V was cut by 6 bases and J by 1 base, with 12 bases left in between. CDR3 region: CASSFRGWNTEAFF. In DNA form, the CDR3 reads TGTGCCAGCAGCTTCAGGGGTTGGAACACTGAAGCTTTCTTT.